This T cell receptor beta chain emerged from a study of OX40 agonist ivuxolimab in advanced cancers. Across the whole study: Patients in dose escalation had liver, melanoma, kidney or head and neck cancers. Prior anti-PD-1, anti-PD-L1 or anti-CTLA-4 therapy was allowed; 40% to 50% had some. Partial response was recorded in three patients: one hepatocellular carcinoma and two cutaneous melanoma cases.

As for this clone: No antigen is known for it.

Clones were read by immunoSEQ multiplex PCR, and TCRdb kept only the in-frame ones, dropping some. The table records about 36,000 clones, 74% of them present only once. With 4 bases clipped from V and 0 bases from J, the junction kept 1 base outside the gene matches. Germline assignment: CDR1 SGDLS and CDR2 YYNGEE. The CDR3 covers 14 residues. The study's findings and limits: Relative to CD4+, CD8+ T cells held more expanded clones on average.

This sequence was found in an adult with an advanced solid tumor such as melanoma, head and neck, liver or kidney cancer. The source material was CD4+ or CD8+ T cells sorted from blood, sampled in a trial of the OX40 agonist ivuxolimab. J is TRBJ1-1 and V is TRBV9, with 9 bases lining up with TRBD1. The CDR3 DNA reads TGTGCCAGCAGCCGGGACAGGGTGAACACTGAAGCTTTCTTT. Amino acid sequence: CASSRDRVNTEAFF.